A single sample is the source of the 7 T cell receptor beta chains below, sequenced in a study of OX40 agonist ivuxolimab in advanced cancers. Method: immunoSEQ multiplex PCR; TCRdb's copy keeps in-frame clones and lacks some. The sample has about 66,000 clones; 80% to 85% are singletons. Sequenced here: CD4+ or CD8+ T cells sorted from blood, sampled in a trial of the OX40 agonist ivuxolimab. Receptors originate from an adult with an advanced solid tumor such as melanoma, head and neck, liver or kidney cancer.

The chain combines TRBV6-5 with TRBJ1-2; 9 bases are shared with TRBD1. CDR3 length: 15 amino acids. The germline V gene encodes CDR1 MNHEY and CDR2 SVGAGI. V dropped 2 bases and J dropped 6; count of bases not matched to a gene: 7. The chain's CDR3 is CASSYTWGQGDGYTF. CDR3 DNA: TGTGCCAGCAGTTACACCTGGGGACAGGGTGATGGCTACACCTTC.

Only one count was recorded for this clone. The chain links TRBV9 to TRBJ1-3, with D hard to call. Germline V gene lookup returns CDR1 SGDLS and CDR2 YYNGEE. The CDR3 sequence is 16 residues long. Trimming removed 3 bases from V and 0 bases from J, with 13 bases in between. The CDR3: CASSGYSGSSGNTIYF. In DNA form, the CDR3 reads TGTGCCAGCAGCGGCTACAGCGGAAGCTCTGGAAACACCATATATTTT.

DNA for the CDR3: TGCGCCAGCAGCCTGGACTACAATGAGCAGTTCTTC. As protein: CASSLDYNEQFF. This chain links TRBV5-1 with TRBJ2-1; no definite D call. Germline loops: CDR1 SGHRS, CDR2 YFSETQ. Trimming stripped 4 bases from V and 3 bases from J, with 5 bases between. CDR3 length: 12 amino acids.

The genes are TRBV19 and TRBJ2-2, with D hard to call. The germline gives CDR1 LNHDA, CDR2 SQIVND (reference sequence). This CDR3 is 13 amino acids long. V shed 4 bases and J shed 3 bases, with 6 bases lying between them. The CDR3 loop is CASSRRYTGELFF. The CDR3 coding sequence is TGTGCCAGTAGTAGGAGATACACCGGGGAGCTGTTTTTT. Full variable domain (rest looked up from reference TRBV19 and TRBJ2-2): DGGITQSPKYLFRKEGQNVTLSCEQNLNHDAMYWYRQDPGQGLRLIYYSQIVNDFQKGDIAEGYSVSREKKESFPLTVTSAQKNPTAFYLCASSRRYTGELFFGEGSRLTVL.

This chain links TRBV15 with TRBJ1-2; 9 nucleotides line up with TRBD1. The CDR3 consists of 16 residues. The V segment lost 1 base and the J segment 7 bases; nucleotides outside the gene matches: 10. The germline gives CDR1 LNHNV, CDR2 YYDKDF (reference sequence). CDR3 DNA sequence: TGTGCCACCAGCAGAGGCGGGACAGGGACCCCTGGTGGCTACACCTTC. Translated, it gives CATSRGGTGTPGGYTF.

This rearrangement joins TRBV9 to TRBJ2-7; TRBD1 agrees at 7 bases. Trimming took 4 bases from V and 2 from J; bases not matched to a gene: 12. Germline V gene lookup returns CDR1 SGDLS and CDR2 YYNGEE. The CDR3 consists of 16 residues. CDR3 sequence reads: CASSPRTGIRTYEQYF. DNA for the CDR3: TGTGCCAGCAGCCCCCGGACAGGCATAAGGACCTACGAGCAGTACTTC.

The rearrangement links TRBV20-1 to TRBJ2-1, with D hard to call. The V gene lost 6 bases and the J gene lost 4 bases, with 7 bases spanning the gap. CDR3 size: 11 residues. Per germline, CDR1 DFQATT and CDR2 SNEGSKA (reference sequence). This chain's CDR3 is CSATIYNEQFF. CDR3 nucleotides: TGCAGTGCCACGATTTACAATGAGCAGTTCTTC.